The 14 T cell receptor beta chains given below trace back to one sample, sequenced in a study of T cell responses to AZD1222 COVID-19 vaccine. Repertoires were generated with immunoSEQ multiplex PCR, while TCRdb's copy carries only in-frame clones and drops some. The table shows around 78,000 clones, with around 87% occurring only once. The source material was peripheral blood, sampled on day 0 of AZD1222 vaccination. Every receptor here comes from an adult in good health.

In this sample, this clone turned up a few times. The genes are TRBV28 and TRBJ2-7; TRBD1 is a possible D gene (6 bases). Between the trimmed V and J ends, which lost 6 bases and 0 bases, there was a span of 12 bases. The germline V gene encodes CDR1 MDHEN and CDR2 SYDVKM. The CDR3 sequence is 14 residues long. This CDR3 reads CASRRYRDSYEQYF. The DNA for the CDR3 is TGTGCCAGCAGAAGATACAGGGACTCCTACGAGCAGTACTTC.

The chain links TRBV6-1 to TRBJ2-7, with D maybe TRBD1 (5 bases). Per the germline V gene, CDR1 is MNHNS and CDR2 is SASEGT. The ends were cut back, 0 bases at V and 4 bases at J, with 13 bases in the middle. This CDR3 is 15 amino acids long. The CDR3 spells CASSEAQGRRYEQYF. CDR3 nucleotides: TGTGCCAGCAGTGAAGCTCAGGGCAGACGATACGAGCAGTACTTC.

The J gene is TRBJ2-3, the V gene TRBV9; D remains unclear. With 2 bases removed from V and 2 bases from J, the gap between germline ends came to 3 bases. CDR1 is SGDLS, CDR2 YYNGEE, per germline. The CDR3 spans 12 residues. This CDR3 reads CASSVLTDTQYF. In DNA, the CDR3 is TGTGCCAGCAGCGTCCTCACAGATACGCAGTATTTT.

This clone was seen more than once but under ten times. The chain employs TRBV4-1 and TRBJ2-2, with D unresolved. The CDR3 extends over 18 amino acids. Trimming left V 2 bases short and J 1 base short, with 17 bases between. Germline V gene sequence: CDR1 MGHRA, CDR2 YSYEKL. DNA of the CDR3: TGCGCCAGCAGCCAAAGCGAACGAACCGTGGGGAACACCGGGGAGCTGTTTTTT. This codes for CASSQSERTVGNTGELFF.

The chain has TRBV5-5 and TRBJ1-1; 8 nucleotides agree with TRBD1. V was clipped by 3 bases and J by 1 base; unmatched bases: 5. This CDR3 contains 15 residues. The germline gives CDR1 SGHKS, CDR2 YYEKEE (reference sequence). This chain's CDR3 is CASSSQGAGNTEAFF. CDR3 bases: TGTGCCAGCAGCTCCCAGGGGGCAGGGAACACTGAAGCTTTCTTT.

Only one count was recorded for this clone. The J gene is TRBJ2-2, the V gene TRBV9; D is possibly TRBD2 (6 bases). Germline CDR1 SGDLS, CDR2 YYNGEE. CDR3 size: 14 residues. V was clipped by 4 bases and J by 4 bases, with 11 bases between them. The CDR3 spells CASSPGTFTGELFF. DNA for the CDR3: TGTGCCAGCAGCCCGGGGACTTTCACCGGGGAGCTGTTTTTT.

In nucleotides, the CDR3 is TGCGCCAGCAGCGCTAGCGGGAACACAGATACGCAGTATTTT. It is translated as CASSASGNTDTQYF. V and J are TRBV5-1 and TRBJ2-3; 9 bases map to TRBD2. Germline CDR1 is SGHRS and CDR2 is YFSETQ. This CDR3 contains 14 residues. V lost 4 bases, J lost 2 bases, and 2 bases stayed unmatched.

V usage is TRBV2 and J usage is TRBJ2-5, with TRBD2 identical over 8 bases. Germline lookup yields CDR1 SNHLY and CDR2 FYNNEI. The CDR3 has 14 residues. V lost 6 bases, J lost 10 bases, and 13 bases stayed unmatched. CDR3 loop: CASRGPTSVEGQYF. The CDR3 nucleotides read TGTGCCAGCAGGGGTCCGACTAGCGTTGAGGGCCAGTACTTC.

This clone was detected once. The chain couples TRBV10-3 to TRBJ2-5; D call uncertain. Per germline, CDR1 ENHRY and CDR2 SYGVKD. Trimming took off 4 bases at V and 3 bases at J, with 9 bases between the two ends. The length of the CDR3 is 13 residues. DNA of the CDR3: TGTGCCATCAGTGCGAAAGATAAAGAGACCCAGTACTTC. Translated, it gives CAISAKDKETQYF.

The rearrangement uses TRBV10-3 and TRBJ2-5; 10 positions agree with TRBD2. The CDR3 runs 14 residues. CDR1 ENHRY and CDR2 SYGVKD come from the germline V gene. J was trimmed by 5 bases and V by 4 bases; bases with no gene match: 4. The CDR3 nucleotides are TGTGCCATCAGTGGGACTAGCGGCGGGGAGACCCAGTACTTC. Amino acid sequence: CAISGTSGGETQYF.

The CDR3 DNA reads as TGTGCCACTCGGGGGGGGACTAGCGGGATTTACAATGAGCAGTTCTTC. Its protein is CATRGGTSGIYNEQFF. V is TRBV2 and J is TRBJ2-1; 13 bases fit TRBD2. This CDR3 contains 16 residues. V lost 10 bases to trimming and J lost 4 bases; unmatched junction nucleotides: 10. From germline, CDR1 is SNHLY and CDR2 FYNNEI.

The chain is built from TRBV1 and TRBJ1-2. TRBV1 is given as a pseudogene. The CDR3 is 14 residues long. CDR3 bases: TGCACCAGCAGCCAAGAACCGTGTAACTATGGCTACACCTTC. As protein: CTSSQEPCNYGYTF.

The chain recombines TRBV6-5 with TRBJ2-7; D might be TRBD1 or TRBD2, each matching 5 bases. The germline V gene encodes CDR1 MNHEY and CDR2 SVGAGI. V was cut by 6 bases and J by 2 bases, with 17 bases left in between. This CDR3 has 15 amino acids. CDR3 in amino acids: CASRAGTSRTYEQYF. The CDR3 DNA follows: TGTGCCAGCAGGGCCGGGACCTCGCGGACCTACGAGCAGTACTTC.

The chain is built from TRBV2 and TRBJ2-3; 10 nucleotides align to TRBD1. The CDR3 spans 15 residues. V lost 6 bases and J lost 2; bases outside the gene matches: 5. Germline V gene data show CDR1 as SNHLY and CDR2 as FYNNEI. The CDR3 spells CASSRQGAITDTQYF. In DNA form, the CDR3 reads TGTGCCAGCAGCCGACAGGGGGCGATCACAGATACGCAGTATTTT.